The 27 T cell receptor beta chains listed next were all sequenced from one sample in a study of T cell repertoires in cytomegalovirus infection. Each CDR3 protein gets one entry after TCRdb re-called the reads with MiXCR. Of fewer than 550,000 distinct CDR3 sequences detected, about a quarter appear once; the ten largest clones hold roughly an eighth. Sequencing used PBMCs. The origin of the receptors is a human donor in good health (CMV status not recorded). Some clones in this sample may be carry-over from other donors' samples.

The CDR3 protein is CASSDRTPLPGELFF. CDR3 nucleotide sequence: TGTGCCAGCAGTGACCGAACCCCCCTCCCCGGGGAGCTGTTTTTT. The V call is TRBV6-1, the J call TRBJ2-2; D is undetermined. V lost 3 bases and J lost 6, with 14 bases in between. The CDR3 is 15 residues long. The germline CDR1 and CDR2 sequences are MNHNS and SASEGT.

In its sample, this clonotype was seen a few times. This chain links TRBV27 with TRBJ2-7; 14 positions match TRBD2. The CDR3 has 15 residues. V shed 3 bases and J 7 bases; nucleotides not matched to a gene: 5. Germline V gene sequence: CDR1 MNHEY, CDR2 SMNVEV (reference sequence). CDR3 DNA sequence: TGTGCCAGCAGTTTCCCGGGACTAGCGGGAGTTGAGCAGTACTTC. Protein sequence: CASSFPGLAGVEQYF.

This clonotype was counted ten times or more. This chain links TRBV7-2 with TRBJ2-7, with 8 bases identical to TRBD2. V lost 5 bases to trimming and J lost 1 base; unmatched junction nucleotides: 4. The CDR3 runs to 14 residues. Germline V gene sequence: CDR1 SGHTA, CDR2 FQGNSA. The CDR3 here is CASSPSGSSYEQYF. The CDR3 coding sequence is TGTGCCAGCAGCCCGAGCGGGAGTTCCTACGAGCAGTACTTC.

V usage is TRBV4-2 and J usage is TRBJ2-7; D is tentatively TRBD1 or TRBD2 (5 bases each). Germline CDR1 LGHNA, CDR2 YNFKEQ. The CDR3 spans 17 residues. The germline V and J ends were trimmed by 1 base and 0 bases, with 16 bases remaining between them. CDR3 residues: CASSQALSGTDSYEQYF. The CDR3, as DNA: TGTGCCAGCAGCCAAGCCCTCTCCGGGACGGACTCCTACGAGCAGTACTTC.

The chain has TRBV15 and TRBJ2-1, with unresolved D. The J call may be incorrect, as the DNA end agrees better with TRBJ2-7. There are 13 residues in the CDR3. The germline gives CDR1 LNHNV, CDR2 YYDKDF (reference sequence). The CDR3 protein is CATGPPAYNEQYF. In DNA form, the CDR3 reads TGTGCCACCGGACCTCCTGCCTACAATGAGCAGTACTTC.

The V gene is TRBV5-6, the J gene TRBJ1-1; tentatively, D is TRBD1 (6 bases). CDR1 and CDR2 (germline): SGHDT, YYEEEE. Trimming removed 0 bases from V and 7 bases from J, with 10 bases in between. This CDR3 spans 13 amino acids. In DNA form, the CDR3 reads TGTGCCAGCAGCTTGGTAGGGGGGATTGAAGCTTTCTTT. Translating it yields CASSLVGGIEAFF.

There are a few counts of this clonotype. The J gene is TRBJ1-4, the V gene TRBV7-6, with D perhaps TRBD1 (5 bases). Germline CDR1 and CDR2: SGHVS and FNYEAQ. V lost 2 bases and J lost 7, with 14 bases in between. The CDR3 sequence is 15 residues long. This chain's CDR3 is CASSLTDSPAEKLFF. The DNA for the CDR3 is TGTGCCAGCAGCTTAACCGACAGTCCGGCTGAAAAACTGTTTTTT.

Only a few counts were recorded for this clonotype. The chain uses TRBV24-1 and TRBJ1-1; a weak D match, TRBD1 (5 bases). The germline CDR1 and CDR2 sequences are KGHDR and SFDVKD. V gave up 7 bases and J gave up 3 bases, with 20 bases separating them. This CDR3 comprises 16 residues. The CDR3 DNA reads TGTGCCACCAGCAGATCAACCGCCGGGGGGGACACTGAAGCTTTCTTT. Translated: CATSRSTAGGDTEAFF.

This clonotype was recorded many times. This sequence joins TRBV19 and TRBJ1-5, with D possibly TRBD1 on 5 matching bases. The CDR3 has 15 residues. V lost 6 bases and J lost 2, with 14 bases in between. Germline CDR1 reads LNHDA; CDR2 reads SQIVND (reference sequence). For the CDR3, the DNA is TGTGCCAGTAGAACAGGATGGGGTGGCAATCAGCCCCAGCATTTT. Its protein product is CASRTGWGGNQPQHF. Combining the CDR3 with reference TRBV19 and TRBJ1-5 gives the whole variable domain DGGITQSPKYLFRKEGQNVTLSCEQNLNHDAMYWYRQDPGQGLRLIYYSQIVNDFQKGDIAEGYSVSREKKESFPLTVTSAQKNPTAFYLCASRTGWGGNQPQHFGDGTRLSIL.

In this sample, this clonotype turned up a few times. V is TRBV12-3 or TRBV12-4 and J is TRBJ1-1; possibly TRBD1 for D (5 bases). V was clipped by 1 base and J by 3 bases, with 9 bases between them. This CDR3 is 14 amino acids long. CDR3 nucleotide sequence: TGTGCCAGCAGTTTAGAAGGGGTCTACACTGAAGCTTTCTTT. Amino acids: CASSLEGVYTEAFF.

This clonotype was recorded many times. The V and J genes are TRBV6-1 and TRBJ2-5; 13 bases map to TRBD2. The V gene's germline CDR1 is MNHNS and CDR2 SASEGT. Trimming took 5 bases from V and 5 from J; bases not matched to a gene: 5. The length of the CDR3 is 15 residues. The CDR3 spells CASSKGLAGVETQYF. CDR3 nucleotide sequence: TGTGCCAGCAGTAAAGGACTAGCGGGAGTTGAGACCCAGTACTTC.

This chain links TRBV15 with TRBJ2-1; D gene ambiguous. CDR1 and CDR2 from the germline V gene are LNHNV and YYDKDF (reference sequence). The V gene lost 3 bases and the J gene lost 0 bases, with 9 bases spanning the gap. The CDR3 runs 15 residues. The CDR3: CATSRTRSSYNEQFF. In DNA form, the CDR3 reads TGTGCCACCAGCAGGACGAGGAGCTCCTACAATGAGCAGTTCTTC.

This clonotype was picked up many times. The chain recombines TRBV12-3 or TRBV12-4 with TRBJ2-3, with D tentatively TRBD1 (7 bases). V lost 6 bases, J lost 1 base, and 14 bases lay in between. This CDR3 has 15 residues. The CDR3 region is CASSDDREGTDTQYF. In DNA, the CDR3 is TGTGCCAGCAGCGACGACAGGGAGGGCACAGATACGCAGTATTTT.

V usage is TRBV19 and J usage is TRBJ2-3, with 10 nucleotides matching TRBD1. CDR1 and CDR2 (germline): LNHDA, SQIVND (reference sequence). Trimming cost V 3 bases and J 2 bases; bases outside gene matches: 20. CDR3 length: 21 residues. For the CDR3, the DNA is TGTGCCAGTAGTATTCGGGGACCCGGGACAGGGGCTGGCGGATACACAGATACGCAGTATTTT. This sequence encodes CASSIRGPGTGAGGYTDTQYF.

V and J are TRBV4-3 and TRBJ2-7; 9 nucleotides align to TRBD2. Germline lookup yields CDR1 LGHNA and CDR2 YSLEER. V was pared by 0 bases and J by 5 bases, with 11 bases of the junction left unmatched. The CDR3 is made up of 17 amino acids. DNA of the CDR3: TGCGCCAGCAGCCAAGATGAGGGACTAGCTTATTCACACGAGCAGTACGTC. Translating gives CASSQDEGLAYSHEQYV.

This clonotype has only a few counts. The chain couples TRBV19 to TRBJ2-5; 9 nucleotides agree with TRBD1. Unmatched junction bases numbered 9, after V lost 4 bases and J lost 3 bases. The CDR3 contains 16 residues. The germline gives CDR1 LNHDA, CDR2 SQIVND (reference sequence). CDR3 coding DNA: TGTGCCAGTAGTAAGGCCGGGACAGGGACCAAAGAGACCCAGTACTTC. It yields the protein CASSKAGTGTKETQYF. Together with reference TRBV19 and TRBJ2-5, the CDR3 gives the full variable domain: DGGITQSPKYLFRKEGQNVTLSCEQNLNHDAMYWYRQDPGQGLRLIYYSQIVNDFQKGDIAEGYSVSREKKESFPLTVTSAQKNPTAFYLCASSKAGTGTKETQYFGPGTRLLVL.

This clonotype was counted ten times or more. For the CDR3, the DNA is TGTGCCAGCAGATCAGAGTTGGTGCGCCAGCCCCAGCATTTT. Translation gives CASRSELVRQPQHF. The V and J genes are TRBV12-3 or TRBV12-4 and TRBJ1-5; no clear D gene. This CDR3 spans 14 amino acids. V was pared by 6 bases and J by 7 bases, with 16 bases between.

The chain uses TRBV20-1 and TRBJ1-1; a weak D match, TRBD1 (6 bases). Germline lookup yields CDR1 DFQATT and CDR2 SNEGSKA (reference sequence). The V gene lost 3 bases and the J gene lost 3 bases, with 17 bases spanning the gap. The CDR3 runs to 15 residues. CDR3 bases: TGCAGTGCTAGTTCCACAGGGCGCGGGGACACTGAAGCTTTCTTT. Translated: CSASSTGRGDTEAFF.

The rearrangement joins TRBV5-6 to TRBJ1-1, with D tentatively TRBD1 (5 bases). Looked up from germline, CDR1 is SGHDT and CDR2 is YYEEEE. Trimming shortened V by 0 bases and J by 6 bases, and 12 bases separated the two germline ends. The CDR3 has 14 amino acids. The CDR3 nucleotides read TGTGCCAGCAGCTTGGTCGGGGCAGGACCTGAAGCTTTCTTT. Translated, it gives CASSLVGAGPEAFF.

The chain has TRBV11-2 and TRBJ2-7; possibly TRBD2 for D (6 bases). Per germline, CDR1 SGHAT and CDR2 FQNNGV. Trimming stripped 4 bases from V and 2 bases from J, with 18 bases between. CDR3 length: 16 amino acids. The CDR3 coding sequence is TGTGCCAGCAGCTCGTCCGGGAGCCGAAGAGCCTACGAGCAGTACGTC. Its translation: CASSSSGSRRAYEQYV.

This clonotype has ten or more counts. The V call is TRBV24-1, the J call TRBJ2-1; D assignment may be TRBD1 or TRBD2 (5 bases each). CDR3 length: 15 amino acids. Germline CDR1 and CDR2: KGHDR and SFDVKD. V was cut by 5 bases and J by 4 bases, with 14 bases left in between. The CDR3, as DNA: TGTGCCACCAGTGGAAACGGGGCAGGGTACAATGAGCAGTTCTTC. Amino acids: CATSGNGAGYNEQFF.

This clonotype was counted between two and nine times. The chain recombines TRBV11-1 with TRBJ2-2, with 8 bases lining up with TRBD2. In germline, CDR1 is SGHAT, CDR2 FQDESV (reference sequence). The CDR3 is 17 residues long. The trim removed 5 bases at V and 6 bases at J, leaving 14 bases unmatched. The CDR3 sequence is CASSPAPQREFAGELFF. DNA for the CDR3: TGTGCCAGCAGCCCAGCCCCTCAGCGGGAGTTTGCCGGGGAGCTGTTTTTT.

This clonotype came up a few times. This chain connects TRBV10-3 to TRBJ1-5; tentatively, D is TRBD1 (6 bases). The germline V and J ends were trimmed by 3 bases and 0 bases, with 21 bases remaining between them. Germline CDR1 and CDR2: ENHRY and SYGVKD. The CDR3 loop spans 19 amino acids. CDR3 sequence (DNA): TGTGCCATCAGTGACCAAGGACAGCACGGGGGGATTAGCAATCAGCCCCAGCATTTT. Translated, it gives CAISDQGQHGGISNQPQHF.

The genes are TRBV15 and TRBJ1-1; D is unresolved. Per germline, CDR1 LNHNV and CDR2 YYDKDF (reference sequence). V was trimmed by 4 bases and J by 7 bases, leaving 13 bases between them. The CDR3 runs to 13 residues. As DNA, the CDR3 is TGTGCCACCAGCATGAGGCGGTCAGTTGAAGCTTTCTTT. Translated: CATSMRRSVEAFF.

This clonotype was counted between two and nine times. The chain recombines TRBV6-5 with TRBJ2-4; no definite D call. The CDR3 runs 11 residues. CDR1 and CDR2 from the germline V gene are MNHEY and SVGAGI. Trimming cost V 2 bases and J 14 bases, with 10 bases left between them. CDR3 sequence reads: CASSYGEVKYF. CDR3 coding DNA: TGTGCCAGCAGTTACGGGGAAGTAAAGTACTTC.

This clonotype was picked up many times. The chain uses TRBV18 and TRBJ2-7; D gene unclear. Germline V lookup: CDR1 KGHSH, CDR2 LQKENI. The CDR3 totals 12 residues. V was pared by 3 bases and J by 6 bases, with 9 bases between. CDR3: CASSPNHAEQYF. The CDR3 bases are TGTGCCAGCTCACCTAACCATGCCGAGCAGTACTTC.

J is TRBJ2-2 and V is TRBV7-6; D gene uncertain. There are 14 residues in the CDR3. V was shortened by 4 bases and J by 4 bases, with 10 bases between the two germline ends. Germline values: CDR1 SGHVS, CDR2 FNYEAQ. This CDR3 is CASSSAKVTGELFF. The CDR3 coding sequence is TGTGCCAGCAGCTCGGCAAAAGTCACCGGGGAGCTGTTTTTT.